Sequencing of this T cell receptor (beta chain) was carried out in a study of blood T cell repertoires in COVID-19. Study details: PBMCs, B-cell-depleted T cells, or T cells provided the cDNA or gDNA that made up the material.

The CDR3 length is 15 residues. Trimming removed 6 bases from V and 0 bases from J, with 14 bases in between. Germline V gene data show CDR1 as MNHEY and CDR2 as SVGAGI. Authors' processing steps: Cell counts per sample came from amplifying reference gene primers. The method was immunoSEQ multiplex PCR; TCRdb's version includes in-frame clones alone and lacks a portion of them. The DNA was the basis for D and trimming; V, J and clone size are from that table. The sample carries 180,000 or so clones, over 80% recorded once. This receptor was obtained from a woman aged 45-59 years with acute or convalescent COVID-19. This chain uses TRBV6-5 with TRBJ1-2; possible D gene TRBD1, 6 bases. The sample was peripheral blood. CDR3 sequence (DNA): TGTGCCAGCAGGAATCCCCGACAGGCTAACTATGGCTACACCTTC. Translating gives CASRNPRQANYGYTF.